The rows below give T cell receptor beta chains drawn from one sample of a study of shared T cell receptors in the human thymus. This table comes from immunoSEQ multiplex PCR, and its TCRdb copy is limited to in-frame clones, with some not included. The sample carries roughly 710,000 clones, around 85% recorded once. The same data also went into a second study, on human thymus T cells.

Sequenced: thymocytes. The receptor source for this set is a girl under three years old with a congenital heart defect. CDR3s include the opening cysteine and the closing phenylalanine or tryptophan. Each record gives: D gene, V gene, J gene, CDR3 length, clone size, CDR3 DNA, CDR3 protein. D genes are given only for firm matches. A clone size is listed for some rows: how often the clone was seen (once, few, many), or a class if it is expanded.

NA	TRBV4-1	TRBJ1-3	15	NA	TGCGCCAGCAGCCAAGACCAGGGGTCTGGAAACACCATATATTTT	CASSQDQGSGNTIYF
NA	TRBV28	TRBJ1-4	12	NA	TGTGCCAGCGGCCGGGTAAATGAAAAACTGTTTTTT	CASGRVNEKLFF
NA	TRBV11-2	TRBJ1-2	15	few	TGTGCCAGCAGCTCGTTAGGGGGTACAAACTATGGCTACACCTTC	CASSSLGGTNYGYTF
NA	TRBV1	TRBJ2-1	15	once	TGCACCAGCAGCCAAAGCGGGGGGTCTTACAATGAGCAGTTCTTC	CTSSQSGGSYNEQFF
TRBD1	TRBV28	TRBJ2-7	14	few	TGTGCCAGCAGTTTACCGGGACAGAACTACGAGCAGTACTTC	CASSLPGQNYEQYF
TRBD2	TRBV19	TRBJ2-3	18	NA	TGTGCCAGTAGGGCCCTAGCGGGGGGATACTCCCTTGGAGATACGCAGTATTTT	CASRALAGGYSLGDTQYF
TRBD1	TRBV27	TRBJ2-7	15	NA	TGTGCCAGCAGCCCGGGACAGGTCGTCTCCTACGAGCAGTACTTC	CASSPGQVVSYEQYF
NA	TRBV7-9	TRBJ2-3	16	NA	TGTGCCAGCAGCTTTGTGGGGGCCTATGTAACAGATACGCAGTATTTT	CASSFVGAYVTDTQYF
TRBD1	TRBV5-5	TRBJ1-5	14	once	TGTGCCAGCAACCAGGGGGCCCGCAATCAGCCCCAGCATTTT	CASNQGARNQPQHF
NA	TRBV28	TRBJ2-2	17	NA	TGTGCCAGCAGTTTGGGAGGGGACAGGAGAGAGGTCGGGGAGCTGTTTTTT	CASSLGGDRREVGELFF
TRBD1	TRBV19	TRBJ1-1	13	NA	TGTGCCAGTACCTCGGACAGGCACACTGAAGCTTTCTTT	CASTSDRHTEAFF
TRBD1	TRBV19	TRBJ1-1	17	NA	TGTGCCAGTAGCCCCTACAGGGGAAGTTTGGGGGACACTGAAGCTTTCTTT	CASSPYRGSLGDTEAFF
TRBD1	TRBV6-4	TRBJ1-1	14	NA	TGTGCCAGCAGTGCGGACAGGAAGAACACTGAAGCTTTCTTT	CASSADRKNTEAFF
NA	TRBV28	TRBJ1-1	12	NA	TGTGCCAGCAGTTTAGTGAGGGCTGAAGCTTTCTTT	CASSLVRAEAFF
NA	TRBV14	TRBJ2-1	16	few	TGTGCCAGCAGCCAAGATCATAACGGCTCCTACAATGAGCAGTTCTTC	CASSQDHNGSYNEQFF
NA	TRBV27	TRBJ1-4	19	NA	TGTGCCAGCAGTCCTACTCATTCAGGACAGATATCAACTAATGAAAAACTGTTTTTT	CASSPTHSGQISTNEKLFF
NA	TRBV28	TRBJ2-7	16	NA	TGTGCCAGCCGTTTGGGTACAGGGCGTTCTCCCTACGAGCAGTACTTC	CASRLGTGRSPYEQYF
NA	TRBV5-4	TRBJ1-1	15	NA	TGTGCCAGCAGCCGAGCTCAGGGGAAAAACACTGAAGCTTTCTTT	CASSRAQGKNTEAFF
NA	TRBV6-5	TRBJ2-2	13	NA	TGTGCCAGCAGTTACGTGGGCTCCGGGGAGCTGTTTTTT	CASSYVGSGELFF
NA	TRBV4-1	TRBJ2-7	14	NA	TGCGCCAGCAGCCAAGAAACGGGAAGCGACGAGCAGTACTTC	CASSQETGSDEQYF
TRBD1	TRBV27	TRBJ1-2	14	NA	TGTGCCAGCAGTTACAGGGGGGACCCCTATGGCTACACCTTC	CASSYRGDPYGYTF
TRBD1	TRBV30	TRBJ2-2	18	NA	TGTGCCTGGAGTGTACTCTGCAGGGGGCCCATTAACACCGGGGAGCTGTTTTTT	CAWSVLCRGPINTGELFF
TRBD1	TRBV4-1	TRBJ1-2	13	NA	TGCGCCAGTACACCTCAGGGGGGCTATGGCTACACCTTC	CASTPQGGYGYTF
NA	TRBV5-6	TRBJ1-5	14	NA	TGTGCCAGCAGCGAACATAGGGGTTATCAGCCCCAGCATTTT	CASSEHRGYQPQHF
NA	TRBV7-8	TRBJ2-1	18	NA	TGTGCCAGCAGCCGCGACCTTCCTTCAGGCCGGGGATTCGGTGAGCAGTTCTTC	CASSRDLPSGRGFGEQFF
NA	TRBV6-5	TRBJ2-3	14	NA	TGTGCCAGCACTGGCGAAGGGAGGACAGATACGCAGTATTTT	CASTGEGRTDTQYF
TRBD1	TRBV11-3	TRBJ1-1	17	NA	TGTGCCAGCAGCCGCGGCTTTGGGGGACAGGAGAACCAAGAAGCTTTCTTT	CASSRGFGGQENQEAFF
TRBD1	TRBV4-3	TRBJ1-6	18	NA	TGCGCCAGCAGCCAAGCCGGGACAGGGCCCCAGGGTGGTTCGGCCCTCCACTTT	CASSQAGTGPQGGSALHF
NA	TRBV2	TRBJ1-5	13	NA	TGTGCCAGCAGGGGGGGTAGGAATCAGCCCCAGCATTTT	CASRGGRNQPQHF
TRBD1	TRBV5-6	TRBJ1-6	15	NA	TGTGCCAGCAGCAACAACAGGGGGCGCGGATCACCCCTCCACTTT	CASSNNRGRGSPLHF
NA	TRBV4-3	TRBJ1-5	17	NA	TGCGCCAGCAGCCAAGACCGTACAGGGACCCAGAGTCCGCCCCAGCATTTT	CASSQDRTGTQSPPQHF
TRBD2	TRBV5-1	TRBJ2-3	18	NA	TGCGCCAGCAGCCGGTCTAGCGGGGGGCATTTCCGCACAGATACGCAGTATTTT	CASSRSSGGHFRTDTQYF
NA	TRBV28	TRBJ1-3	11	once	TGTGCCAGCAGTTCAGGGAACACCATATATTTT	CASSSGNTIYF
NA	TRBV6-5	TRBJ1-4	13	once	TGTGCCAGCAGTTACCAGGGGAATGAAAAACTGTTTTTT	CASSYQGNEKLFF
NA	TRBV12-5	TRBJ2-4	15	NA	TGTGCTAGTGGTTTGGACAGGGTAGCCAAAAACATTCAGTACTTC	CASGLDRVAKNIQYF
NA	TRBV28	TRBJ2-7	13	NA	TGTGCCATCCGCCCCGGGGAACTCGGCGAGCAGTACTTC	CAIRPGELGEQYF
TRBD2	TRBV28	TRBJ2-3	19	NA	TGTGCCAGCAGTTTATCTGGTAGCGGGGGCCGACTCGTCACAGATACGCAGTATTTT	CASSLSGSGGRLVTDTQYF
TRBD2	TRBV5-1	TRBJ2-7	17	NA	TGCGCCAGCAGCTTAGGACTAGCGGGGGGGCTTTACTACGAGCAGTACTTC	CASSLGLAGGLYYEQYF
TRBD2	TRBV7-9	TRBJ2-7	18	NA	TGTGCCAGCAGCTTAGGACTAGCGGGGGACCCTCACTTCTACGAGCAGTACTTC	CASSLGLAGDPHFYEQYF
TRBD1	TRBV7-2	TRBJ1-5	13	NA	TGTGCCAGCGGGGACAGGGGCAATCAGCCCCAGCATTTT	CASGDRGNQPQHF
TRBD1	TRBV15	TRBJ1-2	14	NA	TGTGCCACCAGCAGAGTAGCGGGACAGGGTGGCTACACCTTC	CATSRVAGQGGYTF
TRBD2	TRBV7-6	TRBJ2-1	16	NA	TGTGCCAGCAGCTCGCCGAGCGGGGGAAAATACAATGAGCAGTTCTTC	CASSSPSGGKYNEQFF
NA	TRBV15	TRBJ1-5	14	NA	TGTGCCACCAGCAGAGACGGAGGAAATCAGCCCCAGCATTTT	CATSRDGGNQPQHF
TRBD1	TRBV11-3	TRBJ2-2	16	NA	TGTGCCAGCAGCTTGGGTGGACAGGGGAACACCGGGGAGCTGTTTTTT	CASSLGGQGNTGELFF
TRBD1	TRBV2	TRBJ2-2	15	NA	TGTGCCAGCCATATAGGGGACAGGGGGACCGGGGAGCTGTTTTTT	CASHIGDRGTGELFF
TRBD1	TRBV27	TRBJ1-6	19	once	TGTGCCAGCAGTTTCCTCGGGGGTAGGGGGCTGGGGGGCAATTCACCCCTCCACTTT	CASSFLGGRGLGGNSPLHF
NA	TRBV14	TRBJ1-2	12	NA	TGTGCCAGCAGCCACAGTCTTAATGGCTACACCTTC	CASSHSLNGYTF
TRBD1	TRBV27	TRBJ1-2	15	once	TGTGCCAGCAGTTCACACATGGACAGGGATTATGGCTACACCTTC	CASSSHMDRDYGYTF